This T cell receptor (beta chain) was obtained from a study of CD8 T cells in ankylosing spondylitis. Germline V gene data show CDR1 as SGHAT and CDR2 as FQNNGV. The J segment lost 2 bases and the V segment lost 2 bases, leaving 6 bases of the junction unmatched. This CDR3 region has 16 residues. TCRdb passed the 5' RACE reads through MiXCR, listing each CDR3 protein once. The profile shows some 100,000 distinct CDR3 sequences, almost 8.5% of them singletons. This TCR came from a male donor with ankylosing spondylitis or in good health (not recorded which). The genes are TRBV11-2 and TRBJ2-7; 10 bases map to TRBD2. Source material: blood, either unsorted or a sorted T cell fraction (not recorded which). CDR3 sequence reads: CASSLYGLAVPYEQYF. CDR3 in DNA: TGTGCCAGCAGCTTATACGGACTAGCGGTACCCTACGAGCAGTACTTC.